A selection of T cell receptor beta chains follows, all from one sample in a study of blood T cell repertoires in COVID-19. The assay was immunoSEQ multiplex PCR, and TCRdb's table has in-frame clones only and misses some. This sample yields 130,000 to 150,000 clones, of which around 80% are seen a single time; 10% to 15% belongs to the top ten. The sequencing input was peripheral blood. Source of these receptors: a man in his fifties or sixties with active or convalescent COVID-19. Both conserved end residues are part of each CDR3. The D gene is left open where the match is weak. Clone size, where shown, is once, few, many, or a class for clones that have expanded.

J	V	size	D	CDR3	DNA
TRBJ2-2	TRBV5-1	.	TRBD1	CASSSPGQGFGELFF	TGCGCCAGCAGCTCCCCCGGACAGGGGTTCGGGGAGCTGTTTTTT
TRBJ2-2	TRBV4-2	.	TRBD2	CASSQDSPSASGGPGELFF	TGTGCCAGCAGCCAAGATAGTCCCTCGGCTAGCGGTGGGCCCGGGGAGCTGTTTTTT
TRBJ1-2	TRBV13	.	.	CASSLGHSNYGYTF	TGTGCCAGCAGCCTTGGACACTCTAACTATGGCTACACCTTC
TRBJ2-1	TRBV7-8	.	.	CASTLTGRIPNHNEQFF	TGTGCCAGCACCCTAACAGGACGGATTCCTAACCACAATGAGCAGTTCTTC
TRBJ1-1	TRBV6-5	.	.	CASRTGSGFRTEAFF	TGTGCCAGCAGAACCGGATCAGGGTTTCGAACTGAAGCTTTCTTT
TRBJ2-7	TRBV23-1	.	.	CASSHPGVSPYEQYF	TGCGCCAGCAGTCATCCAGGGGTGAGTCCCTACGAGCAGTACTTC
TRBJ2-3	TRBV11-2	.	TRBD2	CASSRGLAGEDTQYF	TGTGCCAGCAGCCGGGGACTAGCGGGAGAGGATACGCAGTATTTT
TRBJ1-5	TRBV7-2	.	TRBD1	CASSLGGQVNQPQHF	TGTGCCAGCAGCTTAGGAGGACAGGTTAATCAGCCCCAGCATTTT
TRBJ1-4	TRBV6-5	.	.	CASRTGATNEKLFF	TGTGCCAGCAGAACAGGTGCAACTAATGAAAAACTGTTTTTT
TRBJ2-7	TRBV20-1	.	TRBD1	CSAGGTGGFGSYEQYF	TGCAGTGCTGGTGGGACAGGGGGGTTTGGGTCCTACGAGCAGTACTTC
TRBJ1-1	TRBV5-1	.	.	CASRAGVKNTEAFF	TGCGCCAGCAGGGCAGGGGTGAAGAACACTGAAGCTTTCTTT
TRBJ1-1	TRBV7-9	.	.	CASSLAKGRTEAFF	TGTGCCAGCAGCTTAGCGAAGGGGAGGACCGAAGCTTTCTTT
TRBJ2-5	TRBV7-2	once	.	CASSLIGSQYF	TGTGCCAGCAGCTTAATTGGCTCCCAGTACTTC
TRBJ2-2	TRBV19	.	.	CASSIPGTGELFF	TGTGCCAGTAGTATTCCAGGGACCGGGGAGCTGTTTTTT
TRBJ1-4	TRBV6-2/TRBV6-3	.	.	CASSYAPPSEKLFF	TGTGCCAGCAGTTACGCCCCCCCGAGTGAAAAACTGTTTTTT
TRBJ2-3	TRBV6-5	few	TRBD1	CASSETGVLKDTQYF	TGTGCCAGCAGCGAGACAGGGGTTTTAAAAGATACGCAGTATTTT
TRBJ2-7	TRBV5-1	.	TRBD1	CASSLAGQGVYEQYF	TGCGCCAGCAGCTTGGCGGGACAGGGGGTCTACGAGCAGTACTTC
TRBJ2-1	TRBV25-1	few	TRBD1	CASSGPGQGAMNEQFF	TGTGCCAGCAGTGGCCCGGGACAGGGGGCTATGAATGAGCAGTTCTTC
TRBJ1-2	TRBV28	.	.	CASSPPGSFYGYTF	TGTGCCAGCAGTCCCCCTGGGAGTTTCTATGGCTACACCTTC
TRBJ2-3	TRBV5-1	.	TRBD2	CASSSRGLAGTDTQYF	TGCGCCAGCAGCTCACGAGGACTAGCCGGCACAGATACGCAGTATTTT
TRBJ2-5	TRBV30	.	.	CAWSTGVRETQYF	TGTGCCTGGAGCACCGGGGTGCGAGAGACCCAGTACTTC
TRBJ2-2	TRBV2	.	TRBD2	CASNPLAGVIGELFF	TGTGCCAGCAACCCCCTAGCGGGAGTCATCGGGGAGCTGTTTTTT
TRBJ1-2	TRBV28	.	.	CASIPGREYGYTF	TGTGCCAGCATCCCGGGCAGGGAATATGGCTACACCTTC
TRBJ2-1	TRBV19	.	TRBD1	CASIRTGSSYNEQFF	TGTGCCAGTATCCGGACAGGGAGCTCCTACAATGAGCAGTTCTTC
TRBJ2-2	TRBV15	once	TRBD1	CATSRGRGLVTGELFF	TGTGCCACCAGCAGAGGCAGGGGGCTAGTTACCGGGGAGCTGTTTTTT
TRBJ1-5	TRBV6-6	once	.	CASSPVSGERQPQHF	TGTGCCAGCAGTCCCGTATCAGGGGAGCGTCAGCCCCAGCATTTT